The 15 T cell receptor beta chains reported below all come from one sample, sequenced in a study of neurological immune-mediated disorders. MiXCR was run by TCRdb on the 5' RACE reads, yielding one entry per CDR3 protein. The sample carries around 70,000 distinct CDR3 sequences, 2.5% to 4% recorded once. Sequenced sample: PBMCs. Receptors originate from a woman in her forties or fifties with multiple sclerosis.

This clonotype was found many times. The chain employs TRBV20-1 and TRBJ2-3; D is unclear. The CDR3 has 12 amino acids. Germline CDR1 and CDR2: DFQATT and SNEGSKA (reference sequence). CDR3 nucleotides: TGCAGCGCTCCATCTGGTGCAGATACGCAGTATTTT. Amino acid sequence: CSAPSGADTQYF.

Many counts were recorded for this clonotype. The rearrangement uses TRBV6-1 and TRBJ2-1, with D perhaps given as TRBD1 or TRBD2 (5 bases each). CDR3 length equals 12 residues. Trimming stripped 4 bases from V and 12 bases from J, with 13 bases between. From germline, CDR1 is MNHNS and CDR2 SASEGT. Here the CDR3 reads CASSGGGYRQFF. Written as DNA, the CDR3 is TGTGCCAGCAGTGGGGGCGGGTATAGGCAGTTCTTC.

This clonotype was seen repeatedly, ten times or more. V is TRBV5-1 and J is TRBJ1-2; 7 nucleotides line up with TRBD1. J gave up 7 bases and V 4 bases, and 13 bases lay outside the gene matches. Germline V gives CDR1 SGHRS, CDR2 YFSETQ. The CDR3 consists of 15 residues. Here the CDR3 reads CASSPRQGRSIGYTF. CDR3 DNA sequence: TGCGCCAGCAGCCCACGACAGGGAAGAAGTATTGGCTACACCTTC.

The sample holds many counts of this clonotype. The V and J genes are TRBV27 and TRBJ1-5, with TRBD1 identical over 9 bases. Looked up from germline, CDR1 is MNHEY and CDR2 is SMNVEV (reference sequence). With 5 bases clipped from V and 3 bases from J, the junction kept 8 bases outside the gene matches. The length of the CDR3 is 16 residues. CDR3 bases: TGTGCCAGCAGTGCCTCGGGACAGGGTTACAATCAGCCCCAGCATTTT. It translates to CASSASGQGYNQPQHF.

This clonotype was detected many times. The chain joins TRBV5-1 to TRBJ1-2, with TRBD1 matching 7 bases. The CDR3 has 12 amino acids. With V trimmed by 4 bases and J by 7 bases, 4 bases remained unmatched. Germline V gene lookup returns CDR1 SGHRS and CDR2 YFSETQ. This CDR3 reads CASSLDRVGYTF. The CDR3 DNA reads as TGCGCCAGCAGCCTAGACAGGGTTGGCTACACCTTC.

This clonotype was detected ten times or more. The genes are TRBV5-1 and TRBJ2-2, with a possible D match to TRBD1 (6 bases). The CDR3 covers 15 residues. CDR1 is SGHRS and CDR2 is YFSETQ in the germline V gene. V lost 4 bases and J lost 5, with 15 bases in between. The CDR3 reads CASSNPGTPTGELFF. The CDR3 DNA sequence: TGCGCCAGCAGCAATCCCGGGACACCTACCGGGGAGCTGTTTTTT.

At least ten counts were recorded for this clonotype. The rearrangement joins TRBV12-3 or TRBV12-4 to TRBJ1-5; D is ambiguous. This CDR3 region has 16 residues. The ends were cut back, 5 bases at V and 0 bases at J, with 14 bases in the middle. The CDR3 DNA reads TGTGCCAGCAGTACCACAACCTCCCCTAGCAATCAGCCCCAGCATTTT. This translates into CASSTTTSPSNQPQHF.

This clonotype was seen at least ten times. The CDR3 is CASSQDRVYSYTF. The CDR3 DNA is TGCGCCAGCAGCCAGGACAGGGTGTATAGCTACACCTTC. The chain has TRBV5-1 and TRBJ1-2, with TRBD1 matching over 8 bases. V shed 4 bases and J 9 bases; nucleotides not matched to a gene: 8. Germline V gives CDR1 SGHRS, CDR2 YFSETQ. The CDR3 has 13 residues.

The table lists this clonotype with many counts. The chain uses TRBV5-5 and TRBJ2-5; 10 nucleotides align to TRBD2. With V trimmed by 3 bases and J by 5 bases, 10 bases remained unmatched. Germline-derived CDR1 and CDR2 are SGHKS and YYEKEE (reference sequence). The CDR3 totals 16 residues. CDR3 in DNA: TGTGCCAGCAGCTCCTTGCTAGCGGGAGTTGGGGAGACCCAGTACTTC. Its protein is CASSSLLAGVGETQYF.

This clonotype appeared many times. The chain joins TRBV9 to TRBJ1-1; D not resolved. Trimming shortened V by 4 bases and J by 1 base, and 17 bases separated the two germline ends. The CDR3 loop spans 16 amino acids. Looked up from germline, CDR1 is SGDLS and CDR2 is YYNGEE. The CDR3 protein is CASSLTPLGTNTEAFF. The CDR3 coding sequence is TGTGCCAGCAGCCTAACCCCCCTAGGAACGAACACTGAAGCTTTCTTT.

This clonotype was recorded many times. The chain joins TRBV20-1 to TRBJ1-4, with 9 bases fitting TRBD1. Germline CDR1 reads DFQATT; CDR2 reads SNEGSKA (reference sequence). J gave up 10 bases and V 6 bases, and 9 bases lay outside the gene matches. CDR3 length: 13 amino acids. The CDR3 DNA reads TGCAGTGCCAGGGACAGGGTTCAGGGAAAACTGTTTTTT. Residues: CSARDRVQGKLFF.

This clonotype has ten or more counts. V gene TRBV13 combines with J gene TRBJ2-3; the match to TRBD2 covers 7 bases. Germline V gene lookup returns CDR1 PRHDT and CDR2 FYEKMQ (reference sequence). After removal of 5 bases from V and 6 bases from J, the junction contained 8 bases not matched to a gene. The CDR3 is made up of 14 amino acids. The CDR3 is CASSNPFGGDTQYF. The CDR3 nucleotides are TGTGCCAGCAGCAACCCCTTCGGGGGGGATACGCAGTATTTT.

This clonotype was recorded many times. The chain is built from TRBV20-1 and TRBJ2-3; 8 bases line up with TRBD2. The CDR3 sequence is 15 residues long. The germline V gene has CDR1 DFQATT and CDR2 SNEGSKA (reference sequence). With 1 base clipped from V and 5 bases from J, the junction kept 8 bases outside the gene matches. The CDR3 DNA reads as TGCAGTGCTAGAGGGGCCGGGGGGGCAATAGATACGCAGTATTTT. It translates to CSARGAGGAIDTQYF.

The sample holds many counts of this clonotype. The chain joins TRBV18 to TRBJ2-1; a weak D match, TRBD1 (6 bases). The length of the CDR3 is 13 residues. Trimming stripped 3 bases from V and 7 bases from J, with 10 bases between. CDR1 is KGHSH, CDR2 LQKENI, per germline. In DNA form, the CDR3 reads TGTGCCAGCTCACCGGACAGACGTAATGAGCAGTTCTTC. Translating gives CASSPDRRNEQFF. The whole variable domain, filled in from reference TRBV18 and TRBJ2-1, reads NAGVMQNPRHLVRRRGQEARLRCSPMKGHSHVYWYRQLPEEGLKFMVYLQKENIIDESGMPKERFSAEFPKEGPSILRIQQVVRGDSAAYFCASSPDRRNEQFFGPGTRLTVL.

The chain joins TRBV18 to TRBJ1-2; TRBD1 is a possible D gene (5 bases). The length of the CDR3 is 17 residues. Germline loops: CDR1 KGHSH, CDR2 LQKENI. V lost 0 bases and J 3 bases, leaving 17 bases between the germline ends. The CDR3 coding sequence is TGTGCCAGCTCACCACCAAACGGGGGGGGAGCGGACTATGGCTACACCTTC. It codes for CASSPPNGGGADYGYTF.